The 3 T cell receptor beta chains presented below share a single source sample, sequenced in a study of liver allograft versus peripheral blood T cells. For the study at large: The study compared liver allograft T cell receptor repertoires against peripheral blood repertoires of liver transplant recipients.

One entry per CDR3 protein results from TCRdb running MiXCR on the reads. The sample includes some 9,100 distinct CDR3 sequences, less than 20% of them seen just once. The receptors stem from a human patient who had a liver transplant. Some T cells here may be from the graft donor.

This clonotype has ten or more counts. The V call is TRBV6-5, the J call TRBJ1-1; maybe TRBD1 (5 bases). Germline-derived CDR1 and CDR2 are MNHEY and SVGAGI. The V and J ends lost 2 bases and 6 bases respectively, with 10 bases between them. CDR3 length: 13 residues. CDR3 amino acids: CASSYPRGAEAFF. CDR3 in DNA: TGTGCCAGCAGTTACCCCAGAGGGGCTGAAGCTTTCTTT.

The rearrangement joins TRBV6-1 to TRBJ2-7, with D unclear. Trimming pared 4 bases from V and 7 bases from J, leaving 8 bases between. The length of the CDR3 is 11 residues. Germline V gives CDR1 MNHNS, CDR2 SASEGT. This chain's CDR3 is CASSAMGEQYF. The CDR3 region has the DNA TGTGCCAGCAGTGCCATGGGGGAGCAGTACTTC.

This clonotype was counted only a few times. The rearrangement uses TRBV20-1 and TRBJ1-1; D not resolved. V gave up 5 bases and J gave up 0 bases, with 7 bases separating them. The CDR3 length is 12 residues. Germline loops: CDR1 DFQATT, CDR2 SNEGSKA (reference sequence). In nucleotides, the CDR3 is TGCAGTGCTCCCGATTTGAACACTGAAGCTTTCTTT. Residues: CSAPDLNTEAFF.